The 3 T cell receptor beta chains listed next were all sequenced from one sample in a study of blood T cell repertoires in COVID-19. Profiled with immunoSEQ multiplex PCR; TCRdb holds only in-frame clones, not every one. Found here are over 250,000 clones, around 90% of them singletons; the top ten hold under 2.5%. Sequenced input: peripheral blood. These receptors all stem from a man between 50 and 59 years old with acute or convalescent COVID-19.

This clone was observed a handful of times. The chain joins TRBV12-5 to TRBJ2-7; possibly TRBD2 for D (6 bases). The CDR3 sequence is 14 residues long. Germline V gives CDR1 LGHNT, CDR2 FRNRAP. The V gene lost 2 bases and the J gene lost 5 bases, with 13 bases spanning the gap. The CDR3 bases are TGTGCTAGTGGTTTGTTTACAGGAGGGGACGAGCAGTACTTC. Protein sequence: CASGLFTGGDEQYF.

The rearrangement joins TRBV9 to TRBJ1-1; D is unresolved. CDR1 is SGDLS, CDR2 YYNGEE, per germline. V was clipped by 0 bases and J by 6 bases, with 12 bases between them. The CDR3 runs to 14 residues. CDR3 in amino acids: CASSVVVGRAEAFF. The CDR3 DNA reads as TGTGCCAGCAGCGTAGTTGTGGGGAGAGCTGAAGCTTTCTTT. The entire variable domain, with the rest obtained from reference TRBV9 and TRBJ1-1, is as follows: DSGVTQTPKHLITATGQRVTLRCSPRSGDLSVYWYQQSLDQGLQFLIQYYNGEERAKGNILERFSAQQFPDLHSELNLSSLELGDSALYFCASSVVVGRAEAFFGQGTRLTVV.

The sample holds a few counts of this clone. The J gene is TRBJ2-7, the V gene TRBV6-5; D may be TRBD2 (6 bases). Germline V CDR1 and CDR2: MNHEY, SVGAGI. The CDR3 length is 14 residues. Trimming shortened V by 2 bases and J by 3 bases, and 11 bases separated the two germline ends. The CDR3 DNA reads as TGTGCCAGCAGTTACGGAGGGGCGGGCTACGAGCAGTACTTC. It is translated as CASSYGGAGYEQYF.